This T cell receptor beta chain was captured by sequencing in a study of T cells in Graves' hyperthyroidism and ophthalmopathy. This clonotype was detected ten times or more. V was cut by 7 bases and J by 5 bases, with 20 bases left in between. Germline values: CDR1 MDHEN, CDR2 SYDVKM. The CDR3 length is 15 residues. There were TCR beta CDR3 regions amplified from RNA transcripts. TCR CDR3 regions were first amplified by RT-PCR with HTBI primers. In TCRdb, the multiplex PCR reads were re-called with MiXCR into one record per CDR3 protein. Of about 210,000 distinct CDR3 sequences listed, roughly 17% were seen once; the top ten hold roughly 50%.

Material: blood. V gene TRBV28 combines with J gene TRBJ2-5; D is perhaps TRBD1 (5 bases). The origin of this receptor is a man aged 45 to 65 with Graves' hyperthyroidism. The CDR3, as DNA: TGTGCCAGCACCTCCCCCGGACATCTGGGGGAGACCCAGTACTTC. The encoded protein is CASTSPGHLGETQYF.